The 28 T cell receptor beta chains in this list originate from one sample, sequenced in a study of blood T cell repertoires in COVID-19. Repertoires were generated with immunoSEQ multiplex PCR, while TCRdb's copy carries only in-frame clones and drops some. Here the sample spans roughly 190,000 clones, around 83% being singletons. The sequenced sample consisted of peripheral blood. The receptor set was obtained from a woman in her thirties or forties with acute or convalescent COVID-19.

The chain links TRBV5-5 to TRBJ2-1, with 9 bases lining up with TRBD1. The ends lost 2 bases at V and 7 bases at J; junction bases unmatched: 7. This CDR3 is 15 amino acids long. CDR1 is SGHKS, CDR2 YYEKEE, per germline (reference sequence). CDR3 nucleotide sequence: TGTGCCAGCAGCTTAAGGACAGGGGTTATGAATGAGCAGTTCTTC. It yields the protein CASSLRTGVMNEQFF.

V usage is TRBV6-4 and J usage is TRBJ2-7, with TRBD2 matching over 8 bases. Per the germline V gene, CDR1 is MRHNA and CDR2 is SNTAGT. The CDR3 spans 16 residues. V was clipped by 9 bases and J by 4 bases; unmatched bases: 17. The CDR3 is CARLRLNGTRRYEQYF. As DNA, the CDR3 is TGTGCCAGACTGAGGTTGAACGGGACTAGAAGATACGAGCAGTACTTC.

The chain links TRBV7-9 to TRBJ2-5; D unclear. Trimming removed 5 bases from V and 5 bases from J, with 18 bases in between. The CDR3 has 15 residues. Germline V lookup: CDR1 SEHNR, CDR2 FQNEAQ (reference sequence). The CDR3 sequence is CASSPQLLRYETQYF. For the CDR3, the DNA is TGTGCCAGCAGCCCACAACTTTTGCGGTATGAGACCCAGTACTTC. The whole variable domain, filled in from reference TRBV7-9 and TRBJ2-5, reads DTGVSQNPRHKITKRGQNVTFRCDPISEHNRLYWYRQTLGQGPEFLTYFQNEAQLEKSRLLSDRFSAERPKGSFSTLEIQRTEQGDSAMYLCASSPQLLRYETQYFGPGTRLLVL.

The chain combines TRBV27 with TRBJ2-5, with 12 nucleotides matching TRBD2. CDR3 length equals 15 residues. Germline values: CDR1 MNHEY, CDR2 SMNVEV (reference sequence). The V gene end was trimmed by 5 bases and the J gene end by 5 bases; junction bases not matched to a gene: 6. CDR3 amino acids: CASSTLAGGGETQYF. CDR3 nucleotide sequence: TGTGCCAGCAGTACCCTAGCGGGAGGGGGGGAGACCCAGTACTTC.

This clone was seen more than once but under ten times. The chain couples TRBV9 to TRBJ2-6; 7 bases are a match to TRBD1. This CDR3 contains 16 residues. Germline loops: CDR1 SGDLS, CDR2 YYNGEE. Trimming at V came to 0 bases and at J to 3 bases, leaving 3 bases not matched to a gene. The CDR3 sequence is CASSVEGAGGANVLTF. For the CDR3, the DNA is TGTGCCAGCAGCGTAGAGGGGGCAGGTGGGGCCAACGTCCTGACTTTC.

This clone was detected once. This sequence joins TRBV3-1 (or the pseudogene TRBV3-2) and TRBJ1-2, with 8 bases aligning to TRBD1. With 0 bases clipped from V and 8 bases from J, the junction kept 8 bases outside the gene matches. From germline, CDR1 is LGHDT and CDR2 YNNKEL (reference sequence). The CDR3 is 15 residues long. CDR3: CASSQEWTGSVGYTF. The DNA of the CDR3 is TGTGCCAGCAGCCAAGAGTGGACAGGGTCTGTCGGCTACACCTTC.

The chain recombines TRBV7-6 with TRBJ1-3; D remains ambiguous. The CDR3 totals 14 residues. Germline CDR1 is SGHVS and CDR2 is FNYEAQ. The V end lost 6 bases, the J end lost 0 bases, and 9 bases lay between the germline ends. The CDR3 spells CASSAIDSGNTIYF. The DNA of the CDR3 is TGTGCCAGCAGTGCTATTGACTCTGGAAACACCATATATTTT. The variable domain in full, with the rest retrieved from reference TRBV7-6 and TRBJ1-3, is GAGVSQSPRYKVTKRGQDVALRCDPISGHVSLYWYRQALGQGPEFLTYFNYEAQQDKSGLPNDRFSAERPEGSISTLTIQRTEQRDSAMYRCASSAIDSGNTIYFGEGSWLTVV.

The CDR3, as DNA: TGTGCCAGCAGGGGCAGGTCGACCTACGAGCAGTACTTC. This encodes CASRGRSTYEQYF. This chain connects TRBV28 to TRBJ2-7, with unresolved D. Deletions cut 6 bases from V and 2 bases from J, with 11 bases between. From germline, CDR1 is MDHEN and CDR2 SYDVKM. This CDR3 has 13 amino acids.

Only a few counts were recorded for this clone. The V call is TRBV27, the J call TRBJ2-7; 8 bases are shared with TRBD1. The V gene's germline CDR1 is MNHEY and CDR2 SMNVEV (reference sequence). V shed 10 bases, J shed 3 bases, and the junction held 5 bases outside the gene matches. The CDR3 sequence is 12 residues long. As DNA, the CDR3 is TGTGCCACCCGGACAGGGCGCTACGAGCAGTACTTC. Translation gives CATRTGRYEQYF.

The chain couples TRBV6-5 to TRBJ2-3; 8 bases are shared with TRBD1. J was trimmed by 0 bases and V by 5 bases; bases with no gene match: 1. Germline V gene lookup returns CDR1 MNHEY and CDR2 SVGAGI. The CDR3 runs to 14 residues. CDR3 in amino acids: CASSRDRSTDTQYF. The CDR3 DNA sequence: TGTGCCAGCAGTAGGGACAGGAGCACAGATACGCAGTATTTT.

This clone appeared a single time. The rearrangement uses TRBV4-1 and TRBJ2-3; perhaps TRBD2 as D (5 bases). The V gene's germline CDR1 is MGHRA and CDR2 YSYEKL. This CDR3 has 14 amino acids. V was shortened by 1 base and J by 3 bases, with 8 bases between the two germline ends. The CDR3 coding sequence is TGCGCCAGCAGCCAAGGGCCGGGGACAGATACGCAGTATTTT. This gives the protein CASSQGPGTDTQYF.

This chain uses TRBV21-1 with TRBJ2-4; the DNA was not used to check the table's D call, TRBD1. TRBV21-1 is noted as a pseudogene. The CDR3 is made up of 19 amino acids. The CDR3 nucleotides read TGTGCCAGCAGCCCCAGGGGGACAGGAGCCTCTTTAGCCAAAAACATTCAGTACTTC. The encoded protein is CASSPRGTGASLAKNIQYF.

V is TRBV18 and J is TRBJ1-2; 12 positions agree with TRBD1. The germline gives CDR1 KGHSH, CDR2 LQKENI. This CDR3 region has 16 residues. With V trimmed by 3 bases and J by 7 bases, 9 bases remained unmatched. CDR3 sequence reads: CASSPPGTGGEFGYTF. The CDR3 nucleotides read TGTGCCAGCTCACCGCCCGGGACAGGGGGCGAATTTGGCTACACCTTC.

This chain links TRBV19 with TRBJ1-2; no reliable D call. The V and J ends lost 4 bases and 4 bases respectively, with 13 bases between them. The CDR3 contains 14 residues. Germline CDR1 reads LNHDA; CDR2 reads SQIVND (reference sequence). Here the CDR3 reads CASSNPGEIYGYTF. In DNA, the CDR3 is TGTGCCAGTAGTAACCCCGGAGAAATCTATGGCTACACCTTC.

CDR3: CASSHRGTVEAFF. The CDR3 DNA follows: TGTGCCAGCAGCCACAGGGGAACAGTTGAAGCTTTCTTT. The V gene is TRBV13, the J gene TRBJ1-1; 7 bases align to TRBD1. The germline CDR1 and CDR2 sequences are PRHDT and FYEKMQ (reference sequence). This CDR3 comprises 13 residues. Trimming removed 5 bases from V and 7 bases from J; junction bases left unmatched: 7.

The chain's CDR3 is CASSEAGGSSYEQYF. The CDR3 region has the DNA TGTGCCAGCAGTGAAGCAGGGGGCTCATCCTACGAGCAGTACTTC. The chain couples TRBV6-4 to TRBJ2-7; 8 nucleotides agree with TRBD1. Germline assignment: CDR1 MRHNA and CDR2 SNTAGT. The CDR3 is made up of 15 amino acids. Trimming at V came to 3 bases and at J to 1 base, leaving 5 bases not matched to a gene.

The chain has TRBV9 and TRBJ1-1; D gene unclear. V lost 4 bases and J lost 0, with 10 bases in between. The CDR3 runs to 14 residues. The germline CDR1 and CDR2 sequences are SGDLS and YYNGEE. DNA for the CDR3: TGTGCCAGCAGCCTCGAGAGGATGAACACTGAAGCTTTCTTT. It specifies CASSLERMNTEAFF.

The rearrangement links TRBV18 to TRBJ2-1; TRBD2 matches at 8 bases. J lost 1 base, V lost 1 base, and 3 bases had no gene match. The CDR3 has 16 amino acids. Germline CDR1 KGHSH, CDR2 LQKENI. CDR3 sequence: CASSPRERESYNEQFF. DNA for the CDR3: TGTGCCAGCTCACCACGGGAGCGGGAGTCCTACAATGAGCAGTTCTTC.

This clone was detected a few times. This sequence joins TRBV11-3 and TRBJ2-1; 15 bases agree with TRBD2. The CDR3 has 18 amino acids. Germline V gene lookup returns CDR1 SGHNT and CDR2 YENEEA. With 8 bases clipped from V and 0 bases from J, the junction kept 8 bases outside the gene matches. The chain's CDR3 is CASWGGLAGGSSYNEQFF. As DNA, the CDR3 is TGTGCCAGCTGGGGTGGACTAGCGGGAGGGAGCTCCTACAATGAGCAGTTCTTC.

This CDR3 reads CASSLGTSYEQYF. CDR3 nucleotide sequence: TGTGCCAGCAGCTTAGGAACTTCCTACGAGCAGTACTTC. The chain has TRBV13 and TRBJ2-7; D is uncertain. The V gene lost 0 bases and the J gene lost 1 base, with 4 bases spanning the gap. The CDR3 length is 13 residues. From germline, CDR1 is PRHDT and CDR2 FYEKMQ (reference sequence).

V and J are TRBV11-3 and TRBJ2-1; 15 positions match TRBD2. Germline CDR1 reads SGHNT; CDR2 reads YENEEA. V was clipped by 5 bases and J by 15 bases; unmatched bases: 14. The CDR3 has 16 residues. DNA of the CDR3: TGTGCCAGCAGCCCCGGGACTAGCGGGGGGCAAAACTCCCCGTTCTTC. Translating it yields CASSPGTSGGQNSPFF.

This chain joins TRBV5-4 and TRBJ2-2, with TRBD1 as a possible D gene (5 bases). This CDR3 has 13 amino acids. Per the germline V gene, CDR1 is SGHNT and CDR2 is YYREEE (reference sequence). V shed 5 bases and J shed 2 bases, with 7 bases lying between them. CDR3 sequence (DNA): TGTGCCAGCAGGGGGCTCAACACCGGGGAGCTGTTTTTT. Its translation is CASRGLNTGELFF. Full variable domain (outside the CDR3, taken from reference TRBV5-4 and TRBJ2-2): ETGVTQSPTHLIKTRGQQVTLRCSSQSGHNTVSWYQQALGQGPQFIFQYYREEENGRGNFPPRFSGLQFPNYSSELNVNALELDDSALYLCASRGLNTGELFFGEGSRLTVL.

The table lists this clone with a count of one. The chain employs TRBV5-1 and TRBJ2-3; 11 bases map to TRBD2. Germline V lookup: CDR1 SGHRS, CDR2 YFSETQ. V was pared by 0 bases and J by 6 bases, with 3 bases of the junction left unmatched. The CDR3 covers 15 residues. The DNA of the CDR3 is TGCGCCAGCAGCTTGGAACTAGCGGGAGCGGATACGCAGTATTTT. Translation: CASSLELAGADTQYF. The whole variable domain, remainder taken from reference TRBV5-1 and TRBJ2-3, is KAGVTQTPRYLIKTRGQQVTLSCSPISGHRSVSWYQQTPGQGLQFLFEYFSETQRNKGNFPGRFSGRQFSNSRSEMNVSTLELGDSALYLCASSLELAGADTQYFGPGTRLTVL.

The chain combines TRBV4-1 with TRBJ1-2; TRBD1 matches at 9 bases. Germline V lookup: CDR1 MGHRA, CDR2 YSYEKL. This CDR3 contains 15 residues. J lost 2 bases, V lost 3 bases, and 4 bases had no gene match. This CDR3 is CASSQAGQGNYGYTF. CDR3 nucleotides: TGCGCCAGCAGCCAGGCTGGACAGGGGAACTATGGCTACACCTTC.

V gene TRBV29-1 combines with J gene TRBJ2-7; TRBD2 matches 9 bases. The CDR3 is 14 amino acids. The germline gives CDR1 SQVTM, CDR2 ANQGSEA. V lost 7 bases and J lost 4; bases outside the gene matches: 11. The CDR3 sequence: CSASHSGRSYEQYF. The DNA of the CDR3 is TGCAGCGCGTCACATAGCGGGAGATCATACGAGCAGTACTTC.

V is TRBV27 and J is TRBJ2-2, with TRBD1 matching 12 bases. The germline CDR1 and CDR2 sequences are MNHEY and SMNVEV (reference sequence). J gave up 8 bases and V 3 bases, and 4 bases lay outside the gene matches. CDR3 length: 15 amino acids. This CDR3 is CASSFGTGGGGELFF. The CDR3, as DNA: TGTGCCAGCAGTTTTGGGACAGGGGGCGGGGGGGAGCTGTTTTTT.

The V call is TRBV28, the J call TRBJ2-5, with 8 bases fitting TRBD1. After removal of 5 bases from V and 3 bases from J, the junction contained 8 bases not matched to a gene. Germline-derived CDR1 and CDR2 are MDHEN and SYDVKM. The CDR3 covers 15 residues. The CDR3 DNA reads as TGTGCCAGCAGTACCACAGGGGGGAACGAAGAGACCCAGTACTTC. As protein: CASSTTGGNEETQYF.

The J gene is TRBJ2-1, the V gene TRBV5-1; 11 bases are shared with TRBD2. Per germline, CDR1 SGHRS and CDR2 YFSETQ. Losses at the gene ends were 3 bases for V and 0 bases for J; bases not matched to a gene: 5. The CDR3 runs to 17 residues. The CDR3 here is CASSWVAGGNSYNEQFF. CDR3 in DNA: TGCGCCAGCAGCTGGGTAGCGGGGGGGAACTCCTACAATGAGCAGTTCTTC.